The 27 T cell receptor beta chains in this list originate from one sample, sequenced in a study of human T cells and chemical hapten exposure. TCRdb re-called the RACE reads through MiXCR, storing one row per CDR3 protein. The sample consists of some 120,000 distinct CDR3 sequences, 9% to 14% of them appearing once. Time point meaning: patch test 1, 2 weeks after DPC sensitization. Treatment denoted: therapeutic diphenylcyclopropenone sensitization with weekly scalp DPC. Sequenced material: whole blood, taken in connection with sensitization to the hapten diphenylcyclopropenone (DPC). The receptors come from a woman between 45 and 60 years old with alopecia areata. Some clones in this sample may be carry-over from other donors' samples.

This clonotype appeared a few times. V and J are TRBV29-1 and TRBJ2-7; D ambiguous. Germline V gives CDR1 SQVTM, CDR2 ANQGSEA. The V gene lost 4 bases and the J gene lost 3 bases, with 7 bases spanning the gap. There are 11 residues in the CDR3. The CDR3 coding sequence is TGCAGCGTTGCGAGAGACTACGAGCAGTACTTC. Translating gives CSVARDYEQYF.

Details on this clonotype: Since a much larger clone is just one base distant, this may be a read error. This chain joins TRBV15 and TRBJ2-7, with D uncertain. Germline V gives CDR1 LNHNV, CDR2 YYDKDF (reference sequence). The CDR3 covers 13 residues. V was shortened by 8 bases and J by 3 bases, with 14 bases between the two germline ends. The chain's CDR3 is CATPNTARYEQYF. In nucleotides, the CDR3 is TGTGCCACCCCAAACACAGCCCGCTACGAGCAGTACTTC. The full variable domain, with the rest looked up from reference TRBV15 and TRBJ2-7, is DAMVIQNPRYQVTQFGKPVTLSCSQTLNHNVMYWYQQKSSQAPKLLFHYYDKDFNNEADTPDNFQSRRPNTSFCFLDIRSPGLGDTAMYLCATPNTARYEQYFGPGTRLTVT.

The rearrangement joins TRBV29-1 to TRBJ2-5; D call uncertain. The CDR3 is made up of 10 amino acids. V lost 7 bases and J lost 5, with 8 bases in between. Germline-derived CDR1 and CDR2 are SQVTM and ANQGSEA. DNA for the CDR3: TGCAGCGCCGCGGATGAGACCCAGTACTTC. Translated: CSAADETQYF.

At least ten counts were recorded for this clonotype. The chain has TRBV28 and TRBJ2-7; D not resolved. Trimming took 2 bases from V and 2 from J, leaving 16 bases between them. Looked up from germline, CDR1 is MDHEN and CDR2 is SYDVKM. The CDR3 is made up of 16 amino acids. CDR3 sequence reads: CASSLPPLPRAYEQYF. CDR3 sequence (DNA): TGTGCCAGCAGTTTACCCCCGCTCCCAAGGGCCTACGAGCAGTACTTC.

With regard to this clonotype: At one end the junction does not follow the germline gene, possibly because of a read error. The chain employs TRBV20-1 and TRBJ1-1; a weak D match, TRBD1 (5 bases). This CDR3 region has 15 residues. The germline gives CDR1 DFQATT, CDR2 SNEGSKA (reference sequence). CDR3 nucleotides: TGCAGTGCGAGAGGTCCCCAGCGGGGCCACACTGAAGCTTTCTTT. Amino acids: CSARGPQRGHTEAFF.

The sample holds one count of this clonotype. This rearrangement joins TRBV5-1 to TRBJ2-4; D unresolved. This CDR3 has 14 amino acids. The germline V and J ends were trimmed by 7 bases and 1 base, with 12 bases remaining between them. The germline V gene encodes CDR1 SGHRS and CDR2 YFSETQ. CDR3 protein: CASVYKGAKNIQYF. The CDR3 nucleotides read TGCGCCAGCGTCTATAAAGGGGCCAAAAACATTCAGTACTTC.

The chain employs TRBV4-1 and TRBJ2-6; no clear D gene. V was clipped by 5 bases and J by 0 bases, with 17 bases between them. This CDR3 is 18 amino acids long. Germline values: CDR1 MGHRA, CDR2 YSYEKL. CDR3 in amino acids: CASSSTKRTASGANVLTF. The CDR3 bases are TGCGCCAGCAGCTCAACCAAGCGCACAGCCTCTGGGGCCAACGTCCTGACTTTC.

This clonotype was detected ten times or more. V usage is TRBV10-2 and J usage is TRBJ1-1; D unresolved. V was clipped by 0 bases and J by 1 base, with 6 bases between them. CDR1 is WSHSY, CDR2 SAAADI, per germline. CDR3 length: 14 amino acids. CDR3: CASSESNRNTEAFF. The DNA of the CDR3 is TGCGCCAGCAGTGAGTCGAACAGGAACACTGAAGCTTTCTTT.

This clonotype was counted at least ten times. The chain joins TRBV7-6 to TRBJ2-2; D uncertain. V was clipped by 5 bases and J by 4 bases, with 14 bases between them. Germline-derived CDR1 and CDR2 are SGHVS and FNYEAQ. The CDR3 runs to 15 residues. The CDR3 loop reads CASSPDLKITGELFF. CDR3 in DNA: TGTGCCAGCAGCCCGGATCTGAAAATCACCGGGGAGCTGTTTTTT.

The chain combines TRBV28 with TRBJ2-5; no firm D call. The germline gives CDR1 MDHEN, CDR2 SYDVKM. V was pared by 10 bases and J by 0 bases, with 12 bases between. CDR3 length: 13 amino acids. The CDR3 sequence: CAISRIDQETQYF. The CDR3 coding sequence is TGTGCCATCTCCCGGATCGACCAAGAGACCCAGTACTTC.

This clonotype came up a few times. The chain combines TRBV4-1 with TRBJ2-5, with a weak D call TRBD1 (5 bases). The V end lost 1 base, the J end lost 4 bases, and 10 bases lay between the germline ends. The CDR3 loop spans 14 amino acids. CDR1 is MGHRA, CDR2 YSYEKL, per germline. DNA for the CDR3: TGCGCCAGCAGCCAAGGTCTAGGGGCAGAGACCCAGTACTTC. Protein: CASSQGLGAETQYF.

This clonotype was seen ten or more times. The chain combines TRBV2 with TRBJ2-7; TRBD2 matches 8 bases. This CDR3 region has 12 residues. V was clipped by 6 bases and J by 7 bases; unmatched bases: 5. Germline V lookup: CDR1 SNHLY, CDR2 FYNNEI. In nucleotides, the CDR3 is TGTGCCAGCAGCTCGACTAGCGTAGAGCAGTACTTC. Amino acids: CASSSTSVEQYF.

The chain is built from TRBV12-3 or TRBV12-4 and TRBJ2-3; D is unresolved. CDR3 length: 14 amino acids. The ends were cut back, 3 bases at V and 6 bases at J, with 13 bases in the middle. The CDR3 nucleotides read TGTGCCAGCAGTTTGGGTCATCGGATTGATACGCAGTATTTT. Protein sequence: CASSLGHRIDTQYF.

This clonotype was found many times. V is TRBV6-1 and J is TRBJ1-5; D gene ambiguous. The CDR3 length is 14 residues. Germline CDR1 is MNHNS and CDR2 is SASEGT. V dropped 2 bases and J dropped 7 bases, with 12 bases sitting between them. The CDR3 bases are TGTGCCAGCAGTGAACTCCCGGGAGGGCAGCCCCAGCATTTT. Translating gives CASSELPGGQPQHF.

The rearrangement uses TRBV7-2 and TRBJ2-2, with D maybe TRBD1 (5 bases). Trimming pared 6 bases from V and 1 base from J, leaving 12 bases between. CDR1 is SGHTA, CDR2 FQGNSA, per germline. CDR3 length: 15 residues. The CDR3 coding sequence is TGTGCCAGCAGGTTACAGGTCCAGAACACCGGGGAGCTGTTTTTT. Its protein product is CASRLQVQNTGELFF.

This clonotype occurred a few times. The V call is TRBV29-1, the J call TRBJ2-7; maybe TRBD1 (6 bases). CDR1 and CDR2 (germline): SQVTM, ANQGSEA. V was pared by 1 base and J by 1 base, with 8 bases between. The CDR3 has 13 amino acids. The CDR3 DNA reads TGCAGCGTTGAAGGGACAGTGTCCTACGAGCAGTACTTC. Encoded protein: CSVEGTVSYEQYF.

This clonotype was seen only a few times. CDR3 sequence reads: CASSSGRNSPLHF. Written as DNA, the CDR3 is TGTGCCAGCAGCTCGGGACGTAATTCACCCCTCCACTTT. This sequence joins TRBV7-8 and TRBJ1-6, with a possible D match to TRBD1 (5 bases). The CDR3 consists of 13 residues. Trimming took 4 bases from V and 6 from J, leaving 7 bases between them. Germline V lookup: CDR1 SGHVS, CDR2 FQNEAQ. The whole variable domain, filled in from reference TRBV7-8 and TRBJ1-6, reads GAGVSQSPRYKVAKRGQDVALRCDPISGHVSLFWYQQALGQGPEFLTYFQNEAQLDKSGLPSDRFFAERPEGSVSTLKIQRTQQEDSAVYLCASSSGRNSPLHFGNGTRLTVT.

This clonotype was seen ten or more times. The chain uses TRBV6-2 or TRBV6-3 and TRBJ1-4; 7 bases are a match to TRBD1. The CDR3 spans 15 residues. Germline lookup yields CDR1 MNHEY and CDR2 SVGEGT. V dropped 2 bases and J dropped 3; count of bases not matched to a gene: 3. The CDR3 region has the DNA TGTGCCAGCAGTTACGACAGGGTGGCTAATGAAAAACTGTTTTTT. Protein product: CASSYDRVANEKLFF.

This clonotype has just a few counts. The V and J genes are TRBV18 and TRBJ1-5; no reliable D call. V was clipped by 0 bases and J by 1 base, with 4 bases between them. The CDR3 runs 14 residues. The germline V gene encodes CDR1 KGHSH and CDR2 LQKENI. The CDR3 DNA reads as TGTGCCAGCTCACCACCGAACAGCAATCAGCCCCAGCATTTT. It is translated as CASSPPNSNQPQHF. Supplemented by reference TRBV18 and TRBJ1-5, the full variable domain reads NAGVMQNPRHLVRRRGQEARLRCSPMKGHSHVYWYRQLPEEGLKFMVYLQKENIIDESGMPKERFSAEFPKEGPSILRIQQVVRGDSAAYFCASSPPNSNQPQHFGDGTRLSIL.

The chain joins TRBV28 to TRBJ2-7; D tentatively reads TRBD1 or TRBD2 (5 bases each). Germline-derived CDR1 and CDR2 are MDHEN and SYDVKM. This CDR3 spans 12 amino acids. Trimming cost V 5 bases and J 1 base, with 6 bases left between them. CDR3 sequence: CASSGGSYEQYF. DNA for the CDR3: TGTGCCAGCAGTGGGGGATCCTACGAGCAGTACTTC.

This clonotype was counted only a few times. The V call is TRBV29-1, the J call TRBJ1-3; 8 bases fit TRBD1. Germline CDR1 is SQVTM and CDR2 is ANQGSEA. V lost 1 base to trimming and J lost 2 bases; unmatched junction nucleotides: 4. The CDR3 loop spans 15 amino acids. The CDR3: CSVEGAGGPGNTIYF. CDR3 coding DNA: TGCAGCGTTGAAGGCGCAGGGGGCCCTGGAAACACCATATATTTT.

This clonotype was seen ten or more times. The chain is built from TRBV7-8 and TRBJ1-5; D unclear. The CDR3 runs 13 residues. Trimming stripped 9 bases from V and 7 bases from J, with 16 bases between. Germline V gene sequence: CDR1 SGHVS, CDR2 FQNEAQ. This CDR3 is CASKGEAGQPQHF. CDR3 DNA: TGTGCCAGTAAGGGAGAGGCCGGGCAGCCCCAGCATTTT.

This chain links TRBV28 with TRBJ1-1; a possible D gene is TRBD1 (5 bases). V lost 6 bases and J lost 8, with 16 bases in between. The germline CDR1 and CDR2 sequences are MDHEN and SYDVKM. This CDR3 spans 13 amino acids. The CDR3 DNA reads TGTGCCAGCAGGGGGCCAGCGGGCGCGGAAGCTTTCTTT. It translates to CASRGPAGAEAFF.

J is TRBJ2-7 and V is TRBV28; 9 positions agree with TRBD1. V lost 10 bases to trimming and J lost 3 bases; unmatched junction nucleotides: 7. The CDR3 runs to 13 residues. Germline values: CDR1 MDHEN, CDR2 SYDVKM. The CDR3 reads CAITDRGGYEQYF. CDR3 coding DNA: TGTGCCATCACGGACAGGGGAGGCTACGAGCAGTACTTC.

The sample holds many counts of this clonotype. The CDR3 region has the DNA TGTGCCAGCAGTTACGTAACTAGCACAGATACGCAGTATTTT. Residues: CASSYVTSTDTQYF. The V gene is TRBV6-2 or TRBV6-3, the J gene TRBJ2-3; D unresolved. Germline assignment: CDR1 MNHEY and CDR2 SVGEGT. The CDR3 runs 14 residues. V lost 2 bases to trimming and J lost 0 bases, with 6 bases between them.

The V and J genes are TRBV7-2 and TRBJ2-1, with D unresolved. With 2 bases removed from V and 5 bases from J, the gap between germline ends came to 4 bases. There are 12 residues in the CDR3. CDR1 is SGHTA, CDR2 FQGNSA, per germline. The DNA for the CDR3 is TGTGCCAGCAGCTTATACAACAATGAGCAGTTCTTC. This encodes CASSLYNNEQFF.

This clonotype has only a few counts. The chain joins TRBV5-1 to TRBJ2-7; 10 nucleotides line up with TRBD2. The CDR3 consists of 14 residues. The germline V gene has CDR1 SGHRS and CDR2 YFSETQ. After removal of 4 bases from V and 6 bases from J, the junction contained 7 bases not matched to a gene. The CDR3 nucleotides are TGCGCCAGCAGCATTAGCGGGGGGTTTGGCGAGCAGTACTTC. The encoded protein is CASSISGGFGEQYF.